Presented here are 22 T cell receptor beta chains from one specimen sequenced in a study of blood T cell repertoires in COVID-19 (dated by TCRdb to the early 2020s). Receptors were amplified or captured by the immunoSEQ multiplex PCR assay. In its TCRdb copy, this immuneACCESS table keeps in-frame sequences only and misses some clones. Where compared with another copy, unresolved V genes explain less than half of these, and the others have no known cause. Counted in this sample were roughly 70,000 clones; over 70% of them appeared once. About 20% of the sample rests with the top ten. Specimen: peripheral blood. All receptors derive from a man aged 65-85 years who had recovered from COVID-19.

CDR3 sequence (DNA): TGTGCCAGCAGTTCGGGACAGGGGAGAGAGTACCAAGAGACCCAGTACTTC. This translates into CASSSGQGREYQETQYF. The rearrangement uses TRBV27 and TRBJ2-5; 10 bases match TRBD1. The J segment lost 0 bases and the V segment lost 4 bases, leaving 8 bases of the junction unmatched. The CDR3 extends over 17 amino acids. Germline V CDR1 and CDR2: MNHEY, SMNVEV (reference sequence).

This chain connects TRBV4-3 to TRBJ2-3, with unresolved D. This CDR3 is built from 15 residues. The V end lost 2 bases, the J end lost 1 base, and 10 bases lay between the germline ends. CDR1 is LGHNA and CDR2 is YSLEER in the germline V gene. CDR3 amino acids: CASSQPPPGTDTQYF. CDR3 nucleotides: TGCGCCAGCAGCCAACCTCCCCCAGGCACAGATACGCAGTATTTT.

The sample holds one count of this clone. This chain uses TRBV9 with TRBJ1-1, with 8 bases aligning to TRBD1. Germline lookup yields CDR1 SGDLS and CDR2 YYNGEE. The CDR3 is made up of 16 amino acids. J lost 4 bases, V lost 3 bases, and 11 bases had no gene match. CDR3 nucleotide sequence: TGTGCCAGCAGCGCCCCGACAGGGGAGAGATTCACTGAAGCTTTCTTT. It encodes CASSAPTGERFTEAFF.

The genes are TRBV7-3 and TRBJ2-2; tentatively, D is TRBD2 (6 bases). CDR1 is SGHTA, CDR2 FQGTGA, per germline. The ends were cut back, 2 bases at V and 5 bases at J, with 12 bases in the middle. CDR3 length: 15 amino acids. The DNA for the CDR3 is TGTGCCAGCAGCTTATTAGGCGGGGAGACCGGGGAGCTGTTTTTT. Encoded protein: CASSLLGGETGELFF.

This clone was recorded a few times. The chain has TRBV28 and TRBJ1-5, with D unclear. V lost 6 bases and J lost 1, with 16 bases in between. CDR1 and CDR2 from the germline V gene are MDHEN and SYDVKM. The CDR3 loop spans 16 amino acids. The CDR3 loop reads CASRPSSGSSNQPQHF. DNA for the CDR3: TGTGCCAGCAGGCCTTCTTCGGGGAGCAGCAATCAGCCCCAGCATTTT.

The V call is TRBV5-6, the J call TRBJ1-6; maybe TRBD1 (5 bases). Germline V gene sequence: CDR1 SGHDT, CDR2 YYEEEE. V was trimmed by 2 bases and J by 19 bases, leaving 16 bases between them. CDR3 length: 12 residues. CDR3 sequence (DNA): TGTGCCAGCAGCTTCAAGGGGCCTTGGCATCACTTT. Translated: CASSFKGPWHHF.

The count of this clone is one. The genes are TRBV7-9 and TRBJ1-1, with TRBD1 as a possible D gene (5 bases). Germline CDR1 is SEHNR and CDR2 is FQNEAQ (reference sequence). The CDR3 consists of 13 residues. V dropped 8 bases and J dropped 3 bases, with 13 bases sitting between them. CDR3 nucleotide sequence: TGTGCCAGCCGCCAGGGCGGGGACACTGAAGCTTTCTTT. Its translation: CASRQGGDTEAFF.

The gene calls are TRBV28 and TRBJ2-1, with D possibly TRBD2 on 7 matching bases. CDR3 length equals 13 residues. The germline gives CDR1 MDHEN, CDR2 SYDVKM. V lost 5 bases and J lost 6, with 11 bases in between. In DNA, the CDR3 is TGTGCCAGCAGTCCGGGGGGCCGCAATGAGCAGTTCTTC. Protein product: CASSPGGRNEQFF.

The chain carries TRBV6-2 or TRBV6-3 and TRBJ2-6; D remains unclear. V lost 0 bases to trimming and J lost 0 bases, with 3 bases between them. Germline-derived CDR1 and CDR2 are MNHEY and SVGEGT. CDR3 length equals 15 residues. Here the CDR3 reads CASSYSLSGANVLTF. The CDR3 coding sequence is TGTGCCAGCAGTTACTCCCTCTCTGGGGCCAACGTCCTGACTTTC.

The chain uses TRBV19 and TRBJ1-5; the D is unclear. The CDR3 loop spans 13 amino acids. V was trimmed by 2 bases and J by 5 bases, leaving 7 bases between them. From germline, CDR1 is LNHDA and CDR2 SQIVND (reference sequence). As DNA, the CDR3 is TGTGCCAGTAGTATATCGTTCGATCAGCCCCAGCATTTT. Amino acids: CASSISFDQPQHF.

The CDR3 loop reads CASSLEVPSTGGGYTF. The CDR3 nucleotides read TGTGCCAGCAGTTTAGAGGTCCCCTCCACCGGAGGTGGCTACACCTTC. The chain links TRBV28 to TRBJ1-2; D not certain. With 2 bases removed from V and 7 bases from J, the gap between germline ends came to 20 bases. The germline CDR1 and CDR2 sequences are MDHEN and SYDVKM. CDR3 length: 16 amino acids.

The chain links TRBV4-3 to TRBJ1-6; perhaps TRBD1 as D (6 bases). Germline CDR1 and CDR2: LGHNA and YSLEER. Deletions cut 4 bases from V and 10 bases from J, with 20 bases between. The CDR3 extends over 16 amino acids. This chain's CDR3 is CASSPDRQGNVSPLHF. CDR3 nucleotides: TGCGCCAGCAGCCCTGACAGGCAGGGAAATGTCTCACCCCTCCACTTT.

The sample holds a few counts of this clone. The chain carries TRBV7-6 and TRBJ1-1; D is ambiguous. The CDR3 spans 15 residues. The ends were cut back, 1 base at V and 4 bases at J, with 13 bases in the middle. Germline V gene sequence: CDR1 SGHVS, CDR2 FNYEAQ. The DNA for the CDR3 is TGTGCCAGCAGCTTAGAGTACACTTCGGGCACTGAAGCTTTCTTT. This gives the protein CASSLEYTSGTEAFF.

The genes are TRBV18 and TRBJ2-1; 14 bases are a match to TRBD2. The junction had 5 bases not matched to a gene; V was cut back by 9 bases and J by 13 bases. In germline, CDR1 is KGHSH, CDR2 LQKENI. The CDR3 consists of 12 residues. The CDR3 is CASSGLAGGQFF. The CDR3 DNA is TGTGCCAGTAGCGGACTAGCGGGAGGTCAGTTCTTC.

The DNA of the CDR3 is TGTGCCAGCAGCCGTGGGAGGGGGAACACTGAAGCTTTCTTT. Its translation: CASSRGRGNTEAFF. The rearrangement uses TRBV5-6 and TRBJ1-1, with D possibly being TRBD1 (5 bases). CDR1 and CDR2 from the germline V gene are SGHDT and YYEEEE. CDR3 size: 14 residues. Trimming removed 4 bases at V and 1 base at J, with 11 bases between.

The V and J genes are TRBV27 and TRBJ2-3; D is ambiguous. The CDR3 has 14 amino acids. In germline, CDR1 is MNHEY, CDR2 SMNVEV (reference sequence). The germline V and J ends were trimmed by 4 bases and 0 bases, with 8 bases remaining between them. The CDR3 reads CASSSVLSTDTQYF. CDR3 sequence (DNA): TGTGCCAGCAGTTCCGTCCTTAGCACAGATACGCAGTATTTT.

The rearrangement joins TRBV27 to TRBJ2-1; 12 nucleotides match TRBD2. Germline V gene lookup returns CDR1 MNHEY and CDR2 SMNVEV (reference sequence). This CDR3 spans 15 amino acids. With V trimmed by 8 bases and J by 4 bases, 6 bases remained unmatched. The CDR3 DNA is TGTGCCAGCCGTGGACTAGCGGGATATTACAATGAGCAGTTCTTC. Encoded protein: CASRGLAGYYNEQFF.

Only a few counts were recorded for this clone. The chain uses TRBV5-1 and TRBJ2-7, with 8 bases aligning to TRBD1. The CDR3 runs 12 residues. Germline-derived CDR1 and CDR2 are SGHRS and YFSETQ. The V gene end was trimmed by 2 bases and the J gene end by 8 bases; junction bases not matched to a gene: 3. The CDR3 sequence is CASSLQGEKQYF. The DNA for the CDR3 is TGCGCCAGCAGCTTACAGGGGGAGAAGCAGTACTTC.

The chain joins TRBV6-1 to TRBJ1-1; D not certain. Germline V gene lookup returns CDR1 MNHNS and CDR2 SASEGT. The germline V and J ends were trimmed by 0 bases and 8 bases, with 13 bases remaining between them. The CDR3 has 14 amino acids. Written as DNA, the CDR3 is TGTGCCAGCAGTGAAGCGTGGAGCCTACCAGAAGCTTTCTTT. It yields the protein CASSEAWSLPEAFF.

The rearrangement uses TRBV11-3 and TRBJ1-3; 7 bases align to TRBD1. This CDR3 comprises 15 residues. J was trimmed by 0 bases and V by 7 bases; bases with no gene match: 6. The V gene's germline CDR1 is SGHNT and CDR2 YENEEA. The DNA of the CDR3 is TGTGCCAGCAACCCAGGGGGGTCCTCTGGAAACACCATATATTTT. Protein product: CASNPGGSSGNTIYF.

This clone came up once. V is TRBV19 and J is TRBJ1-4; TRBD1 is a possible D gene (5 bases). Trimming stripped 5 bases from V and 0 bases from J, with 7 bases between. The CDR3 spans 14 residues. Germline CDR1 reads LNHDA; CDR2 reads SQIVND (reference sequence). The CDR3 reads CASSPGATNEKLFF. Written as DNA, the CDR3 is TGTGCCAGTAGTCCGGGGGCAACTAATGAAAAACTGTTTTTT.

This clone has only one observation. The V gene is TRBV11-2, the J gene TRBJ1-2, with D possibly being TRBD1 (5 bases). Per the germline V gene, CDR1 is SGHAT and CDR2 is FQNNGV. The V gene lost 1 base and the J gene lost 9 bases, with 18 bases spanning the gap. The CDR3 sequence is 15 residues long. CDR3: CASSLVSRVWDSYTF. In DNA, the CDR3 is TGTGCCAGCAGCTTAGTTTCCAGGGTGTGGGATAGCTACACCTTC.